These T cell receptor beta chains were read from a single sample in a study of identical twins. MiXCR, run by TCRdb on the 5' RACE reads, gives a single entry per CDR3 protein. The sample contains roughly 250,000 distinct CDR3 sequences, around 7.6% of which appear only once. This sample was shared with a second study, whose subject was yellow fever vaccine responses in identical twins.

Sequenced input: CD8+ T cells sorted from blood. The receptors were sampled from a woman aged 18-30 years in good health. Both conserved end residues are part of each CDR3. A D gene is named only where the DNA matches it firmly. Only part of the rows carry a size: once, few, many, or a class if the clone is expanded.

V gene,CDR3 length,J gene,D gene,clone size,CDR3 DNA,CDR3 protein
TRBV4-1,18,TRBJ2-1,NA,few,TGCGCCAGCAGCCTTCAAAGGTTAGACAGACTAAATTACAATGAGCAGTTCTTC,CASSLQRLDRLNYNEQFF
TRBV19,17,TRBJ2-3,TRBD2,many,TGTGCCAGTAGTATGCGGAAACCTCTAGCGGGGATAGATACGCAGTATTTT,CASSMRKPLAGIDTQYF
TRBV6-1,15,TRBJ1-5,TRBD1,many,TGTGCCAGCAGTCCTGAGACAGGGGGTATTCAGCCCCAGCATTTT,CASSPETGGIQPQHF
TRBV6-4,12,TRBJ2-2,NA,many,TGTGCCAGCGGTCGCGGCACCGGGGAGCTGTTTTTT,CASGRGTGELFF
TRBV4-1,16,TRBJ2-3,TRBD2,many,TGCGCCAGCAGCCAGGGAGCGGGGGGGACTACAGATACGCAGTATTTT,CASSQGAGGTTDTQYF
TRBV20-1,14,TRBJ1-6,NA,few,TGCAGTGCTAGAGATGGGTCAGACGGGTCACCCCTCCACTTT,CSARDGSDGSPLHF
TRBV7-8,17,TRBJ1-1,TRBD1,NA,TGTGCCAGCAGCTTAGCATCCGGGACAGGGAAGGACACTGAAGCTTTCTTT,CASSLASGTGKDTEAFF
TRBV12-3/TRBV12-4,15,TRBJ1-4,NA,many,TGTGCCAGCAGTTACACCGGGACCTCTAATGAAAAACTGTTTTTT,CASSYTGTSNEKLFF
TRBV20-1,12,TRBJ2-1,TRBD1,many,TGCAGTGCTGCGACAGGGGGCAATGAGCAGTTCTTC,CSAATGGNEQFF
TRBV12-3/TRBV12-4,14,TRBJ2-5,TRBD2,few,TGTGCCAGCACTCTAGCGGGAGGGCCAGAGACCCAGTACTTC,CASTLAGGPETQYF
TRBV7-2,17,TRBJ2-1,TRBD1,few,TGTGCCAGCAGCTCGGACGGGACAGGTATCTCCTACAATGAGCAGTTCTTC,CASSSDGTGISYNEQFF
TRBV6-1,14,TRBJ2-3,NA,NA,TGTGCCAACAGCGTTCTAGACGGAGTGGATACGCAGTATTTT,CANSVLDGVDTQYF
TRBV28,13,TRBJ2-7,NA,many,TGTGCCAGCAGTTTCGGGACTGTCTACGAGCAGTACTTC,CASSFGTVYEQYF
TRBV5-6,14,TRBJ2-3,NA,once,TGTGCCAGCAGCTTCGACAGGAGCCCAGATACGCAGTATTTT,CASSFDRSPDTQYF
TRBV15,14,TRBJ2-5,TRBD1,few,TGTGCCACATTAGACCAGGGGGCCAGTGAGACCCAGTACTTC,CATLDQGASETQYF
TRBV10-2,15,TRBJ1-2,NA,few,TGCGCCAGCAGTGAGCTACTGACAGGAAGCTATGGCTACACCTTC,CASSELLTGSYGYTF
TRBV24-1,18,TRBJ2-1,TRBD2,medium-sized,TGTGCCACACGGATGGTTGACACTAGCGGGAGGCGGCGCGGTGAGCAGTTCTTC,CATRMVDTSGRRRGEQFF
TRBV11-2,17,TRBJ2-1,TRBD2,few,TGTGCCAGCAGCTCAGGACTAGCGGGCGCTTTGTACAATGAGCAGTTCTTC,CASSSGLAGALYNEQFF
TRBV29-1,15,TRBJ1-6,NA,NA,TGCAGCGTTCAACAGGACTCGTCCTATAATTCACCCCTCCACTTT,CSVQQDSSYNSPLHF
TRBV9,15,TRBJ2-7,TRBD2,few,TGTGCCAGCAGCGCCGGGACTAGCGGTATCTACGAGCAGTACTTC,CASSAGTSGIYEQYF
TRBV10-1,12,TRBJ2-7,NA,NA,TGCGCCAGCAGCATAGGGGTCTACGAGCAGTACTTC,CASSIGVYEQYF
TRBV24-1,15,TRBJ2-5,NA,many,TGTGCCACCAGTGACCCCAGGGCCTGTTGGGAGACCCAGTACTTC,CATSDPRACWETQYF
TRBV2,15,TRBJ2-5,NA,NA,TGTGCCAGCCCACAGGGCATTAGGTCCCAAGAGACCCAGTACTTC,CASPQGIRSQETQYF
TRBV7-8,13,TRBJ2-5,NA,NA,TGTGCCATGCAGTCCGACAATTTAGAGACCCAGTACTTC,CAMQSDNLETQYF
TRBV10-2,14,TRBJ2-3,TRBD1,NA,TGCGCCAGCAGTATAAGGGGGCAGCAAGATACGCAGTATTTT,CASSIRGQQDTQYF
TRBV5-4,15,TRBJ2-7,NA,NA,TGTGCCAGCAGCCCCGGGTGGGGGGCAGCCAACGAGCAGTACTTC,CASSPGWGAANEQYF
TRBV29-1,14,TRBJ2-7,NA,NA,TGCAGCGTCATCGTCGGGACCGCTTCCTACGAGCAGTACTTC,CSVIVGTASYEQYF
TRBV15,16,TRBJ2-5,NA,NA,TGTGCCACCAGCAGAGATTGGAATAGCGGACAAGAGACCCAGTACTTC,CATSRDWNSGQETQYF
TRBV28,17,TRBJ1-1,TRBD1,few,TGTGCCAGCAGTTTAGGGGGCGACAGGGGGAGCGACACTGAAGCTTTCTTT,CASSLGGDRGSDTEAFF
TRBV29-1,11,TRBJ1-1,NA,NA,TGCAGCGTTTTAGGGAGGACTGAAGCTTTCTTT,CSVLGRTEAFF
TRBV20-1,17,TRBJ1-6,TRBD1,many,TGCAGTGCTAGAGTCCCACCACCGGGACAGGATGCCCGAACCCTCCACTTT,CSARVPPPGQDARTLHF
TRBV6-5,14,TRBJ2-3,NA,many,TGTGCCAGCAGTTACCTGGCCCGCACAGATACGCAGTATTTT,CASSYLARTDTQYF
TRBV6-1,16,TRBJ2-1,TRBD1,few,TGTGCCAGCAGTAGATCCCCGGGACAGGGGATCAATGAGCAGTTCTTC,CASSRSPGQGINEQFF
TRBV9,16,TRBJ2-3,TRBD2,many,TGTGCCAGCAGCCCAAGACTAGCGAGTGGCACAGATACGCAGTATTTT,CASSPRLASGTDTQYF
TRBV5-1,15,TRBJ2-7,TRBD2,few,TGCGCCAGCAGCTTTTTGTGGGAGGGCCCCTACGAGCAGTACTTC,CASSFLWEGPYEQYF
TRBV7-9,15,TRBJ2-3,TRBD2,NA,TGTGCCAGCAGCTTCACTAGCGGGATATCAGATACGCAGTATTTT,CASSFTSGISDTQYF